This T cell receptor beta chain was retrieved from a study of regulatory T cells in long-lasting Graves disease. General observations from the study: Persistent disease samples used TRBV28, TRBJ1-2 and TRBJ2-5 preferentially. Persistent patients had a count of shared public clonotypes (2,741) that exceeded that of new patients (approximately 1,000).

Comments on this clonotype: Its antigen remains unidentified.

Time point defined: persistent/refractory GD, antithyroid drugs over 5 years with positive TRAb. The TCR library was made from RNA that had been extracted from PBMCs in TRIzol. Staff drew about 8.2 milliliters of peripheral blood into EDTA tubes. Germline V gives CDR1 SGHDT, CDR2 YYEEEE. V shed 1 base and J shed 5 bases, with 9 bases lying between them. The CDR3 is 13 amino acids. Combining iRepertoire HTBI primers with Arm-PCR of CDR3 regions, the authors built TCR beta libraries. TCRdb reprocessed the multiplex PCR reads with MiXCR, giving one entry per CDR3 protein. The table records fewer than 400,000 distinct CDR3 sequences, around 20% of them present only once.

V gene TRBV5-6 combines with J gene TRBJ2-5; maybe TRBD1 (5 bases). Sample: peripheral blood mononuclear cells (PBMCs), taken when the disease was refractory, from a patient treated with antithyroid drugs. The receptor's source is a female donor with Graves disease. CDR3 amino acids: CASSLPRVETQYF. In nucleotides, the CDR3 is TGTGCCAGCAGCTTGCCCAGGGTGGAGACCCAGTACTTC.